This T cell receptor beta chain was recorded in a study of T cell repertoires in cytomegalovirus infection (dated by TCRdb to about 2019). For the study in its entirety: Alongside well-studied HLA-B-restricted epitopes, the peptide stimulations were aimed at recently identified HLA-C-restricted CMV epitopes, whose presentation resists viral immunomodulation. The HLA type of each donor mattered for the analysis, because public TCR beta signatures pointed to carriage of CMV infection along with the matching HLA type. Points the paper makes about the study in general: The ex vivo response was dominated by HLA-C-restricted CMV-specific TCR beta clonotypes, and the single most frequent clonotype in two of eight donors was supplied by these HLA-C-restricted clonotypes. Carriers of CMV infection plus the relevant HLA type were discriminated by the cumulative frequency of public TCR beta family members in the study cohort and in an independent roughly 340-donor cohort.

The listed sequencing device is Illumina HiSeq 1500. TCRdb handled the public reads itself, with Q25 trimming in fastp and clone calling in MiXCR, and kept productive beta chains. Each CDR3 protein appears once, grouped with its most common genes and DNA. Within this sample are 700,000 to 850,000 distinct CDR3 sequences, with about 30% of them counted one time only. Together, the top ten hold 12% of the sample. Regarding this clonotype: The antigen this receptor binds is unknown. Within one base of it there is no much larger clone, and no base qualities were kept.

CDR1 and CDR2 were assigned from the germline V gene as SGHVS and FNYEAQ. Trimming removed 10 bases from V and 7 bases from J, leaving 13 bases between the germline ends. The CDR3, cysteine through phenylalanine, is 11 amino acids long. The read is trimmed to its CDR3 DNA, 33 bases read in frame from base 1. The treatment or condition label on this specimen signifies: in vitro stimulation with specific CMV peptide epitopes to enrich CMV-specific T cells. The starting material was cultured CD8+ T cells from PBMCs, obtained from culture after CMV antigen stimulation. The V and J genes are TRBV7-6 and TRBJ1-1, with no reliable assignment of the D segment. The TCR was taken from a human donor in good health (CMV status not recorded). Some clones in this sample may be carry-over from other donors' samples. The DNA sequence is given as TGTGCCACTATCAGAGGGAATGAAGCTTTCTTT. Translated, this gives CATIRGNEAFF.